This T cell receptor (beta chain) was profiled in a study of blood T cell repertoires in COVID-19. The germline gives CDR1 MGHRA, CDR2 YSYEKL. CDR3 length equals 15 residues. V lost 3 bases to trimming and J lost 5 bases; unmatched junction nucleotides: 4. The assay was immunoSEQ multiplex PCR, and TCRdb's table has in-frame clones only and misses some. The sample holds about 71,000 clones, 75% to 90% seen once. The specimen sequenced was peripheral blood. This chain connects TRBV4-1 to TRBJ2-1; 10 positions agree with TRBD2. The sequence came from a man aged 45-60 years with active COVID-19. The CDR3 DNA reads TGCGCCAGCAGCCAGCTAGCGGGGGCCGACAATGAGCAGTTCTTC. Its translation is CASSQLAGADNEQFF.